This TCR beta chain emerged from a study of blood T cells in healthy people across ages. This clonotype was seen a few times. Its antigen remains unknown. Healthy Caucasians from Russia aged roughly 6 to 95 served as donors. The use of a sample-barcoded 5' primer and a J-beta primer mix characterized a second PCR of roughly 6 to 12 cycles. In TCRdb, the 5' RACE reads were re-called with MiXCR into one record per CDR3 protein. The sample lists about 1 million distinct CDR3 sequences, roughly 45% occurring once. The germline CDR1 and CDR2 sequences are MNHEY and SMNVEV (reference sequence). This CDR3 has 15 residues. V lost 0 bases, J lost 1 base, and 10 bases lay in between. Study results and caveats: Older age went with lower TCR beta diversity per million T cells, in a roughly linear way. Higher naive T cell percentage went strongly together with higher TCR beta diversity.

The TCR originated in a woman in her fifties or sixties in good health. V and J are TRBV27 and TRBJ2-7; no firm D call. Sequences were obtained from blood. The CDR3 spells CASSLSRRASYEQYF. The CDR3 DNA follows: TGTGCCAGCAGTTTATCCCGTAGGGCGTCCTACGAGCAGTACTTC.